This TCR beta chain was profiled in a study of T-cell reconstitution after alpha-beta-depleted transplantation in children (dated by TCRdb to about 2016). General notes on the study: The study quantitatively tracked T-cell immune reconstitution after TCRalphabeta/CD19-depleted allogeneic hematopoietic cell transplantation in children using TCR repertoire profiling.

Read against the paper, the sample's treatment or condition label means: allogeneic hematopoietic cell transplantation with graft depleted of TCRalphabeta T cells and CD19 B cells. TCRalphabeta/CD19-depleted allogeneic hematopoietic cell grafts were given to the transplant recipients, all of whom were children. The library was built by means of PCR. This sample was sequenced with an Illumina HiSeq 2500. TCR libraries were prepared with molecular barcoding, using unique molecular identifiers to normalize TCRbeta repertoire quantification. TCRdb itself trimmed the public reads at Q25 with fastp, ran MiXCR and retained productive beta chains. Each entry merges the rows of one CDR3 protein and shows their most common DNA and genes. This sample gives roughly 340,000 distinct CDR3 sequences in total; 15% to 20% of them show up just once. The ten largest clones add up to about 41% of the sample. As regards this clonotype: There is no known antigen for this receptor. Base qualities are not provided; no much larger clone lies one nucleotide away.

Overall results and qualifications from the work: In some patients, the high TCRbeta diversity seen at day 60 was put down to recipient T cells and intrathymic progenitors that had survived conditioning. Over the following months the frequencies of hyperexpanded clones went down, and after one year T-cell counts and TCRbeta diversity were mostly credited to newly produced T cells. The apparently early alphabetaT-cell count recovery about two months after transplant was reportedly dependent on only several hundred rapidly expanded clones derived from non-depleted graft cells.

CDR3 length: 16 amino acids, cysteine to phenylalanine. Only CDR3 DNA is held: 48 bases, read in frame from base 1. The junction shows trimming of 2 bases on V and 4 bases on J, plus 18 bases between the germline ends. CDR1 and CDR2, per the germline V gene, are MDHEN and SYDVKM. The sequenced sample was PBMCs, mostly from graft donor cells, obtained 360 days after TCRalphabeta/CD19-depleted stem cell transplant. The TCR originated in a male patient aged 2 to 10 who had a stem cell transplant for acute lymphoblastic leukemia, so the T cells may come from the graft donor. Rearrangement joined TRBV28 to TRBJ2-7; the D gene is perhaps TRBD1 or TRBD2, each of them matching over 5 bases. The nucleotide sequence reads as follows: TGTGCCAGCAGTTTACCGCACGGGGTGGGGGTATACGAGCAGTACTTC. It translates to CASSLPHGVGVYEQYF. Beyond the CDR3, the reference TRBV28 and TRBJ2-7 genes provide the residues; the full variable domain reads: DVKVTQSSRYLVKRTGEKVFLECVQDMDHENMFWYRQDPGLGLRLIYFSYDVKMKEKGDIPEGYSVSREKKERFSLILESASTNQTSMYLCASSLPHGVGVYEQYFGPGTRLTVT.